This entry features one T cell receptor (beta chain) sequence. Patients of the Seattle cohort, enrolled during active infection, were followed longitudinally. The source of the sample is a study of blood T cell repertoires in COVID-19. Using immunoSEQ multiplex PCR, the repertoire was profiled, and TCRdb retains in-frame clones only, with some absent. The data show 160,000 or so clones, with approximately 85% seen just once and about 7.8% held by the top ten. The V end was cut by 4 bases, the J end by 0 bases, with 13 bases between. Germline V gene sequence: CDR1 MDHEN, CDR2 SYDVKM. This CDR3 contains 15 residues.

The receptor's source is a woman aged 55-69 years with COVID-19, enrolled during active disease. Sequenced sample: peripheral blood. This chain links TRBV28 with TRBJ2-7, with D uncertain. CDR3 in amino acids: CASSSSAAFSYEQYF. DNA for the CDR3: TGTGCCAGCAGTTCCTCGGCGGCCTTCTCCTACGAGCAGTACTTC. The full variable domain, with the rest looked up from reference TRBV28 and TRBJ2-7, is DVKVTQSSRYLVKRTGEKVFLECVQDMDHENMFWYRQDPGLGLRLIYFSYDVKMKEKGDIPEGYSVSREKKERFSLILESASTNQTSMYLCASSSSAAFSYEQYFGPGTRLTVT.